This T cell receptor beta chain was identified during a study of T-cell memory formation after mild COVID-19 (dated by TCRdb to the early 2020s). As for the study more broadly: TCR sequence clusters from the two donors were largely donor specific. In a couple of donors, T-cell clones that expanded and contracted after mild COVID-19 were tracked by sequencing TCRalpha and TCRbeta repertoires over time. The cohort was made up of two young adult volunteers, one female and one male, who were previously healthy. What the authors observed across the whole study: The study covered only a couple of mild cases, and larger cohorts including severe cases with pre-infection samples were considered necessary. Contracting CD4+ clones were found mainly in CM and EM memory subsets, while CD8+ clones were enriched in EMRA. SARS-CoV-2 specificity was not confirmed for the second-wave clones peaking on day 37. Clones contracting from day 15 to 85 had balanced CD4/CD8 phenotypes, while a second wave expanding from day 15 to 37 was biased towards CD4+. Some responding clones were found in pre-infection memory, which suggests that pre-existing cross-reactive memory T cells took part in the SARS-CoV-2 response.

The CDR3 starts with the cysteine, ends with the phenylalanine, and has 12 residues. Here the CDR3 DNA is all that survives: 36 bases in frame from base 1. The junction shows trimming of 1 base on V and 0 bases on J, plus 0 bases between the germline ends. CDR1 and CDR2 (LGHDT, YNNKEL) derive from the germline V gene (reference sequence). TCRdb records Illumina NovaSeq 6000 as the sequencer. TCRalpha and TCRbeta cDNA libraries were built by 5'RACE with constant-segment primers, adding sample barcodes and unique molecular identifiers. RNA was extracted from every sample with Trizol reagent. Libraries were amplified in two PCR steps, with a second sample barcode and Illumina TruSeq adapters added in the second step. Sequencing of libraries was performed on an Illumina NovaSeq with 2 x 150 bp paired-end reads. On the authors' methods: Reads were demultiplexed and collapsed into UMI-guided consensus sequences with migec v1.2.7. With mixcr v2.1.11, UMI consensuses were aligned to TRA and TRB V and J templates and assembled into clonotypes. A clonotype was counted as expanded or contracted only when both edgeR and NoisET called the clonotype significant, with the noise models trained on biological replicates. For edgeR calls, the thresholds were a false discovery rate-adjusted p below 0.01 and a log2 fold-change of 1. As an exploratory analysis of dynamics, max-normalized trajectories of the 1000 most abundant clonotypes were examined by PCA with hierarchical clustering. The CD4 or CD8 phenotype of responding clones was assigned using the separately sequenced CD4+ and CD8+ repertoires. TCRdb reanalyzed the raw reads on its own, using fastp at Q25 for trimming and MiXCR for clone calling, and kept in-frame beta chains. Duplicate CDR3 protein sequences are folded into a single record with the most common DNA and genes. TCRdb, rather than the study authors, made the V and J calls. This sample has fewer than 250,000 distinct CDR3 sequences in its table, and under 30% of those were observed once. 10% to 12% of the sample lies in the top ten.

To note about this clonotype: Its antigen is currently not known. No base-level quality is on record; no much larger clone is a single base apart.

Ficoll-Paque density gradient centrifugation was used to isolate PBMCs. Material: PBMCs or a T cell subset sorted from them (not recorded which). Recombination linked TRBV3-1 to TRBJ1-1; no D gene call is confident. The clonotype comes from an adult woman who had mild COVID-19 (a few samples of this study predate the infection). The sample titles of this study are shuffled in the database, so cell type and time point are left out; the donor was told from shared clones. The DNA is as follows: TGTGCCAGCAGCCAAGTGAACACTGAAGCTTTCTTT. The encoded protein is CASSQVNTEAFF. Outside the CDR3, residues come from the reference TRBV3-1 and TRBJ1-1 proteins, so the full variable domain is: DTAVSQTPKYLVTQMGNDKSIKCEQNLGHDTMYWYKQDSKKFLKIMFSYNNKELIINETVPNRFSPKSPDKAHLNLHINSLELGDSAVYFCASSQVNTEAFFGQGTRLTVV.